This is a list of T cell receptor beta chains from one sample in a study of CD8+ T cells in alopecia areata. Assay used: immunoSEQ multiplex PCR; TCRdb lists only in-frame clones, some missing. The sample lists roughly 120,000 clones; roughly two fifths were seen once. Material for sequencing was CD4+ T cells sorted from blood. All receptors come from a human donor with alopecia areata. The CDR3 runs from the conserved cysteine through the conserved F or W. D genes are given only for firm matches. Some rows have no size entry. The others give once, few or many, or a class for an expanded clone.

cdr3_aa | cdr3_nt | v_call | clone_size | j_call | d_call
CSVRRKPGVAFF | TGCAGCGTGCGACGAAAGCCCGGCGTAGCTTTCTTT | TRBV29-1 | - | TRBJ1-1 | -
CASTLSGGSYEQYF | TGTGCCAGCACGCTTAGCGGGGGTTCCTACGAGCAGTACTTC | TRBV7-2 | few | TRBJ2-7 | TRBD2
CSACAYRANEQFF | TGCAGCGCCTGTGCTTACAGGGCTAATGAGCAGTTCTTC | TRBV29-1 | - | TRBJ2-1 | -
CASSLRRTSGIDQFF | TGTGCCAGCAGCTTAAGAAGGACTAGCGGCATTGATCAGTTCTTC | TRBV7-2 | few | TRBJ2-1 | TRBD2
CASRVREGTNTEAFF | TGTGCCAGCAGGGTTAGGGAAGGGACGAACACTGAAGCTTTCTTT | TRBV28 | few | TRBJ1-1 | -
CSAETRMNTEAFF | TGCAGCGCTGAGACCCGAATGAACACTGAAGCTTTCTTT | TRBV29-1 | - | TRBJ1-1 | -
CSVEGTSGSYEQYF | TGCAGCGTTGAAGGGACTAGCGGGAGCTACGAGCAGTACTTC | TRBV29-1 | few | TRBJ2-7 | TRBD2
CASQTSPGGAEAFF | TGCGCCAGTCAAACGTCGCCCGGGGGCGCTGAAGCTTTCTTT | TRBV4-1 | - | TRBJ1-1 | -
CASSVSPGSNTNEQFF | TGCGCCAGCAGCGTAAGTCCGGGATCAAACACGAATGAGCAGTTCTTC | TRBV5-1 | - | TRBJ2-1 | -
CAWRRGARPETQYF | TGTGCCTGGAGGAGGGGGGCTAGACCTGAGACCCAGTACTTC | TRBV30 | - | TRBJ2-5 | -
CASSLLSQREETQYF | TGTGCCAGCAGCTTGCTATCCCAAAGGGAAGAGACCCAGTACTTC | TRBV5-6 | - | TRBJ2-5 | -
CASSQCGLSGTRWEQYF | TGCGCCAGCAGCCAATGTGGACTTAGCGGGACCCGGTGGGAGCAGTACTTC | TRBV4-1 | - | TRBJ2-7 | TRBD2
CSAKRTPSAHEQYF | TGCAGCGCCAAACGGACTCCCTCAGCGCACGAGCAGTACTTC | TRBV29-1 | - | TRBJ2-7 | -
CSVVRRLAGGYNEQFF | TGCAGCGTTGTAAGGAGACTAGCGGGGGGGTACAATGAGCAGTTCTTC | TRBV29-1 | few | TRBJ2-1 | TRBD2
CASSPGLATDTQYF | TGCGCCAGCAGCCCGGGACTAGCCACAGATACGCAGTATTTT | TRBV4-1 | - | TRBJ2-3 | TRBD2
CSVDREVQETQYF | TGCAGCGTTGACAGGGAGGTCCAAGAGACCCAGTACTTC | TRBV29-1 | - | TRBJ2-5 | -
CSVEKGRGPLNYGYTF | TGCAGCGTTGAAAAGGGCAGGGGGCCGCTCAACTATGGCTACACCTTC | TRBV29-1 | - | TRBJ1-2 | TRBD1
CAISEMYEQYF | TGTGCCATCAGTGAGATGTACGAGCAGTACTTC | TRBV10-3 | few | TRBJ2-7 | -
CSAGTGGSTSYGYTF | TGCAGCGCCGGGACAGGGGGCTCCACCTCCTATGGCTACACCTTC | TRBV29-1 | few | TRBJ1-2 | TRBD1
CASFPDRGHEAFF | TGCGCCAGCTTCCCTGACAGGGGGCATGAAGCTTTCTTT | TRBV23-1 | few | TRBJ1-1 | TRBD1
CASSQSPADQPQHF | TGCGCCAGCAGCCAGTCGCCGGCGGACCAGCCCCAGCATTTT | TRBV4-1 | - | TRBJ1-5 | -
CASSLPVSYEQYF | TGTGCCAGCAGCTTACCGGTCTCCTACGAGCAGTACTTC | TRBV5-4 | few | TRBJ2-7 | -
CASSPTGSSTYNEQFF | TGTGCCAGCAGCCCGACAGGGTCATCAACATACAATGAGCAGTTCTTC | TRBV14 | few | TRBJ2-1 | TRBD1
CSVEDVAVSAFF | TGCAGCGTTGAAGATGTCGCGGTGAGCGCTTTCTTT | TRBV29-1 | - | TRBJ1-1 | -
CASSLDGRGYTF | TGTGCCAGCAGCTTGGACGGGAGGGGCTACACCTTC | TRBV5-4 | - | TRBJ1-2 | -
CASSLPGGSKTQYF | TGTGCCAGCAGTTTACCCGGGGGGTCGAAGACCCAGTACTTC | TRBV28 | - | TRBJ2-5 | TRBD2
CASSDQLLLSLATDTQYF | TGTGCCAGCAGCGACCAGCTCCTTCTAAGTCTGGCCACAGATACGCAGTATTTT | TRBV7-2 | - | TRBJ2-3 | -
CASSLVPSYEQYF | TGTGCCAGCAGCTTAGTGCCCTCCTACGAGCAGTACTTC | TRBV11-2 | - | TRBJ2-7 | -
CAWSRTSTDTQYF | TGTGCCTGGAGTAGGACTAGCACAGATACGCAGTATTTT | TRBV30 | - | TRBJ2-3 | -
CASSAGGGGKEAFF | TGTGCCAGCAGCGCCGGAGGAGGGGGCAAGGAAGCTTTCTTT | TRBV7-2 | - | TRBJ1-1 | TRBD1
CASRPAQLGTQYF | TGTGCCAGCAGGCCTGCCCAGCTGGGGACCCAGTACTTC | TRBV27 | - | TRBJ2-5 | -
CASSREWGYYEQYF | TGCGCCAGCAGCCGTGAGTGGGGATATTACGAGCAGTACTTC | TRBV5-1 | - | TRBJ2-7 | -
CAFTTGTEAGGEQFF | TGTGCCTTCACCACCGGGACGGAGGCGGGCGGTGAGCAGTTCTTC | TRBV30 | - | TRBJ2-1 | -
CASSSGGGGDYF | TGTGCCAGCAGCTCGGGCGGGGGGGGCGATTACTTC | TRBV7-2 | few | TRBJ2-4 | TRBD2
CSHLAGARNEQFF | TGCAGCCACCTAGCGGGAGCACGAAATGAGCAGTTCTTC | TRBV29-1 | - | TRBJ2-1 | TRBD2
CASSLGTSRTYEQYF | TGTGCCAGCAGCCTAGGGACTAGCAGAACCTACGAGCAGTACTTC | TRBV27 | - | TRBJ2-7 | TRBD2
CSVEAAPTGDYNEQFF | TGCAGCGTTGAAGCTGCCCCGACAGGGGACTACAATGAGCAGTTCTTC | TRBV29-1 | - | TRBJ2-1 | TRBD1
CSVAGYTEAFF | TGCAGCGTTGCAGGTTACACTGAAGCTTTCTTT | TRBV29-1 | - | TRBJ1-1 | -
CASSDKGHPF | TGTGCCAGCAGTGATAAAGGACACCCCTTT | TRBV2 | - | TRBJ1-1 | -
CASSLPNNEQFF | TGCGCCAGCAGCTTGCCTAATAATGAGCAGTTCTTC | TRBV5-1 | once | TRBJ2-1 | -
CSVGDISGNTIYF | TGCAGCGTTGGGGACATCTCTGGAAACACCATATATTTT | TRBV29-1 | few | TRBJ1-3 | -
CASSLVQGRVSYEQYF | TGTGCCAGCAGCTTAGTCCAGGGTAGGGTCTCCTACGAGCAGTACTTC | TRBV7-8 | - | TRBJ2-7 | -